This T cell receptor (beta chain) came from a study of vaccination and CD4 T cells after COVID-19. Study findings and constraints: Investigators enrolled relatively few convalescent patients and included no early post-infection timepoints. Median SARS-CoV-2-reactive clonotype numbers went up from about 20 to 38, but not significantly.

The CDR3 spans 13 residues. V lost 7 bases, J lost 3 bases, and 6 bases stayed unmatched. Germline V gene sequence: CDR1 SGHDT, CDR2 YYEEEE. Treatment reported: roughly ten-day PBMC culture with coronavirus spike peptide pools or control peptides (ViraFEST assay). With regard to this clonotype: The target antigen is unknown.

Sequenced with the Oncomine TCR Beta short-read assay was DNA taken from cultured CD4+ T cells. MiXCR, applied by TCRdb to the PCR reads, yields one record per CDR3 protein. The data contain approximately 10,000 distinct CDR3 sequences, 45% to 50% of them seen just once; the ten biggest clones take up around 20%. Sequenced here: cultured CD4+ T cells from blood, sampled after SARS-CoV-2 vaccination. V and J are TRBV5-6 and TRBJ2-5; 7 bases align to TRBD2. This clonotype was obtained from a human donor with COVID-19. The CDR3 coding sequence is TGTGCCAGCTCATGGGGGGGGAAAGAGACCCAGTACTTC. It is translated as CASSWGGKETQYF.